Below, 27 T cell receptor beta chains from the same sample are listed, as sequenced in a study of shared clonotypes between healthy human individuals. Produced via immunoSEQ multiplex PCR; TCRdb's table is partial and in-frame only. This sample carries over a million clones, roughly 96% of them seen once, and the ten largest clones take 1.2%. Sequencing input: naive CD4+ T cells sorted from blood. The subset denotes: CD45RA+ positively selected. These receptors were taken from a man aged 25 to 40 in good health.

The rearrangement uses TRBV5-1 and TRBJ1-4; 9 bases match TRBD1. With V trimmed by 2 bases and J by 8 bases, 10 bases remained unmatched. CDR3 length equals 16 residues. Germline CDR1 reads SGHRS; CDR2 reads YFSETQ. CDR3 bases: TGCGCCAGCAGCTTTATCGGTGGGGACAGGGAGGAAAAACTGTTTTTT. Protein product: CASSFIGGDREEKLFF.

The V and J genes are TRBV30 and TRBJ2-7; perhaps TRBD1 as D (6 bases). V was clipped by 2 bases and J by 1 base, with 12 bases between them. CDR1 is GTSNPN, CDR2 SVGIG, per germline (reference sequence). CDR3 length equals 14 residues. CDR3: CAWSQGQPSYEQYF. The CDR3 DNA reads TGTGCCTGGAGTCAGGGACAACCTTCCTACGAGCAGTACTTC.

The genes are TRBV18 and TRBJ2-3; TRBD2 matches at 10 bases. This CDR3 has 15 residues. Germline-derived CDR1 and CDR2 are KGHSH and LQKENI. Trimming removed 3 bases from V and 9 bases from J; junction bases left unmatched: 9. The chain's CDR3 is CASSPSGLAGETQYF. For the CDR3, the DNA is TGTGCCAGCTCACCGTCCGGGCTAGCGGGAGAAACGCAGTATTTT.

The gene calls are TRBV7-7 and TRBJ2-1; TRBD2 aligns across 15 bases. Germline CDR1 is SSHAT and CDR2 is FNYEAQ (reference sequence). This CDR3 region has 16 residues. V gave up 5 bases and J gave up 8 bases; unmatched junction bases: 7. The CDR3 loop reads CASSPRTSGRADEQFF. The CDR3 coding sequence is TGTGCCAGCAGCCCAAGGACTAGCGGGAGGGCGGATGAGCAGTTCTTC.

The chain carries TRBV19 and TRBJ2-3, with D possibly TRBD2 on 6 matching bases. Trimming pared 3 bases from V and 4 bases from J, leaving 14 bases between. There are 15 residues in the CDR3. CDR1 is LNHDA and CDR2 is SQIVND in the germline V gene (reference sequence). CDR3 protein: CASSIGGTQPDTQYF. The CDR3 DNA reads as TGTGCCAGTAGTATCGGCGGGACCCAGCCAGATACGCAGTATTTT.

The chain recombines TRBV11-2 with TRBJ2-7; D is perhaps TRBD2 (6 bases). This CDR3 has 17 amino acids. Germline V gene lookup returns CDR1 SGHAT and CDR2 FQNNGV. V dropped 1 base and J dropped 3 bases, with 19 bases sitting between them. CDR3 sequence (DNA): TGTGCCAGCAGCTTAGTCTTGGGGGACTTAGTCAGCTACGAGCAGTACTTC. Amino acid sequence: CASSLVLGDLVSYEQYF.

The chain is built from TRBV7-9 and TRBJ1-4; 7 bases align to TRBD1. The trim removed 1 base at V and 5 bases at J, leaving 4 bases unmatched. The CDR3 has 15 residues. Germline V gene sequence: CDR1 SEHNR, CDR2 FQNEAQ (reference sequence). CDR3 residues: CASSLVPGGNEKLFF. CDR3 nucleotide sequence: TGTGCCAGCAGCTTAGTCCCAGGGGGGAATGAAAAACTGTTTTTT.

The chain is built from TRBV28 and TRBJ2-7, with 7 bases that match TRBD2. The CDR3 extends over 13 amino acids. Germline assignment: CDR1 MDHEN and CDR2 SYDVKM. Losses at the gene ends were 5 bases for V and 6 bases for J; bases not matched to a gene: 7. The CDR3 DNA reads TGTGCCAGCAGTGAACGACTAGCCGGCGAGCAGTACTTC. It yields the protein CASSERLAGEQYF.

This chain uses TRBV18 with TRBJ1-1; D ambiguous. CDR3 length: 11 residues. Germline lookup yields CDR1 KGHSH and CDR2 LQKENI. The ends were cut back, 4 bases at V and 8 bases at J, with 8 bases in the middle. CDR3 sequence reads: CASSRSAEAFF. The CDR3 DNA reads TGTGCCAGCTCACGGTCGGCAGAAGCTTTCTTT.

This chain links TRBV18 with TRBJ2-3; D is unclear. Trimming removed 0 bases from V and 0 bases from J, with 4 bases in between. Germline CDR1 reads KGHSH; CDR2 reads LQKENI. This CDR3 has 14 residues. CDR3 nucleotides: TGTGCCAGCTCACCACCACAGAGCACAGATACGCAGTATTTT. Its protein product is CASSPPQSTDTQYF. Together with reference TRBV18 and TRBJ2-3, the CDR3 gives the full variable domain: NAGVMQNPRHLVRRRGQEARLRCSPMKGHSHVYWYRQLPEEGLKFMVYLQKENIIDESGMPKERFSAEFPKEGPSILRIQQVVRGDSAAYFCASSPPQSTDTQYFGPGTRLTVL.

A note on this clone: The junction departs from germline at one end; a sequencing error may be responsible. The chain combines TRBV4-3 with TRBJ2-7; 7 bases are shared with TRBD1. CDR1 and CDR2 (germline): LGHNA, YSLEER. The CDR3 consists of 13 residues. The CDR3 is CASSQTGLGVKDF. For the CDR3, the DNA is TGCGCCAGCAGCCAGACAGGGTTGGGAGTCAAGGACTTC.

In its sample, this clone was seen a few times. The rearrangement uses TRBV19 and TRBJ2-7; D could derive from TRBD1 or TRBD2 (5 bases each). This CDR3 comprises 13 residues. CDR1 and CDR2 (germline): LNHDA, SQIVND (reference sequence). V lost 4 bases, J lost 4 bases, and 11 bases lay in between. The CDR3 is CASSNRGTYEQYF. The CDR3, as DNA: TGTGCCAGTAGTAACCGAGGGACGTACGAGCAGTACTTC.

This chain uses TRBV19 with TRBJ2-1; D gene uncertain. CDR3 length: 14 amino acids. The germline V and J ends were trimmed by 5 bases and 6 bases, with 14 bases remaining between them. CDR1 LNHDA and CDR2 SQIVND come from the germline V gene (reference sequence). The DNA of the CDR3 is TGTGCCAGTAGTCCCCGTTGGGTACTCAATGAGCAGTTCTTC. It yields the protein CASSPRWVLNEQFF.

V and J are TRBV7-6 and TRBJ2-2; TRBD2 might be the D (5 bases). The V gene lost 0 bases and the J gene lost 6 bases, with 14 bases spanning the gap. The germline V gene has CDR1 SGHVS and CDR2 FNYEAQ. The CDR3 sequence is 16 residues long. CDR3 sequence: CASSLATEAVAGELFF. As DNA, the CDR3 is TGTGCCAGCAGCTTAGCTACGGAGGCAGTCGCCGGGGAGCTGTTTTTT.

The genes are TRBV15 and TRBJ2-1; D unresolved. The length of the CDR3 is 14 residues. V lost 0 bases to trimming and J lost 2 bases, with 5 bases between them. Germline CDR1 reads LNHNV; CDR2 reads YYDKDF (reference sequence). This chain's CDR3 is CATSREEAYNEQFF. In nucleotides, the CDR3 is TGTGCCACCAGCAGAGAGGAAGCCTACAATGAGCAGTTCTTC.

The V gene is TRBV2, the J gene TRBJ1-1; tentative D call: TRBD1 (6 bases). Germline V lookup: CDR1 SNHLY, CDR2 FYNNEI. With 7 bases removed from V and 8 bases from J, the gap between germline ends came to 23 bases. This CDR3 is 15 amino acids long. CDR3 loop: CASTPDLQGQGEAFF. CDR3 nucleotides: TGTGCCAGCACCCCAGACCTGCAGGGACAAGGGGAAGCTTTCTTT.

This sequence joins TRBV7-9 and TRBJ1-3; 7 bases agree with TRBD1. The germline gives CDR1 SEHNR, CDR2 FQNEAQ (reference sequence). The CDR3 is made up of 15 amino acids. V was clipped by 4 bases and J by 8 bases; unmatched bases: 11. The DNA of the CDR3 is TGTGCCAGCAGCTATCTCGGGACAGCGCTAGACACCATATATTTT. It specifies CASSYLGTALDTIYF. The variable domain in full, completed from reference TRBV7-9 and TRBJ1-3, reads DTGVSQNPRHKITKRGQNVTFRCDPISEHNRLYWYRQTLGQGPEFLTYFQNEAQLEKSRLLSDRFSAERPKGSFSTLEIQRTEQGDSAMYLCASSYLGTALDTIYFGEGSWLTVV.

This clone was seen a single time. This rearrangement joins TRBV28 to TRBJ1-2; 8 bases are shared with TRBD1. CDR3 length: 13 amino acids. The V gene end was trimmed by 6 bases and the J gene end by 5 bases; junction bases not matched to a gene: 5. In germline, CDR1 is MDHEN, CDR2 SYDVKM. For the CDR3, the DNA is TGTGCCAGCAGCGCAGGGGGCGGGTATGGCTACACCTTC. This translates into CASSAGGGYGYTF.

The genes are TRBV5-1 and TRBJ2-5; perhaps D is TRBD1 or TRBD2 (5 bases each). Germline V gene sequence: CDR1 SGHRS, CDR2 YFSETQ. This CDR3 comprises 13 residues. Trimming pared 2 bases from V and 9 bases from J, leaving 14 bases between. For the CDR3, the DNA is TGCGCCAGCAGCTTCCGGGACCACCAACCCCAGTACTTC. As protein: CASSFRDHQPQYF. Looking up the rest from reference TRBV5-1 and TRBJ2-5 gives the full variable domain: KAGVTQTPRYLIKTRGQQVTLSCSPISGHRSVSWYQQTPGQGLQFLFEYFSETQRNKGNFPGRFSGRQFSNSRSEMNVSTLELGDSALYLCASSFRDHQPQYFGPGTRLLVL.

V usage is TRBV2 and J usage is TRBJ2-7; tentatively, D is TRBD2 (5 bases). This CDR3 contains 14 residues. The V end was cut by 6 bases, the J end by 5 bases, with 17 bases between. The germline gives CDR1 SNHLY, CDR2 FYNNEI. CDR3 nucleotide sequence: TGTGCCAGCAGCGCAAGGAACCTCGGGAACGAGCAGTACTTC. Translating it yields CASSARNLGNEQYF.

The V and J genes are TRBV11-2 and TRBJ1-1; D is uncertain. Germline lookup yields CDR1 SGHAT and CDR2 FQNNGV. Trimming took 3 bases from V and 9 from J, leaving 11 bases between them. The CDR3 runs 12 residues. CDR3 region: CASSFNEGKAFF. The CDR3 DNA is TGTGCCAGCAGCTTTAACGAAGGAAAAGCTTTCTTT.

The genes are TRBV14 and TRBJ2-7, with D possibly TRBD1 on 5 matching bases. The CDR3 sequence is 15 residues long. Germline assignment: CDR1 SGHDN and CDR2 FVKESK. V was clipped by 2 bases and J by 3 bases, with 14 bases between them. The CDR3 DNA sequence: TGTGCCAGCAGCCAATTTCAGGGAAGTTTCTACGAGCAGTACTTC. This codes for CASSQFQGSFYEQYF.

Comments on this clone: Other DNA sequences in this specimen translate into the identical CDR3. The rearrangement joins TRBV9 to TRBJ1-3; D not certain. CDR3 length equals 15 residues. V was cut by 0 bases and J by 1 base, with 8 bases left in between. Germline CDR1 is SGDLS and CDR2 is YYNGEE. The CDR3 nucleotides are TGTGCCAGCAGCGTAGTGGGGTCATCTGGAAACACCATATATTTT. Residues: CASSVVGSSGNTIYF.

J is TRBJ2-6 and V is TRBV1; TRBD1, the D gene given by the table, was not confirmed from the DNA. TRBV1 is marked as a pseudogene. The length of the CDR3 is 16 residues. In DNA form, the CDR3 reads TGCACCAGCAGGCCCCCCTCAGGGGACGGGGCCAACGTCCTGACTTTC. Residues: CTSRPPSGDGANVLTF.

This chain uses TRBV7-2 with TRBJ2-3; no firm D call. This CDR3 has 14 residues. Trimming removed 1 base from V and 4 bases from J, with 9 bases in between. Germline CDR1 reads SGHTA; CDR2 reads FQGNSA. The CDR3 sequence: CASSLVRLPDTQYF. The CDR3 nucleotides read TGTGCCAGCAGCTTAGTACGACTCCCAGATACGCAGTATTTT. Looking up the rest from reference TRBV7-2 and TRBJ2-3 gives the full variable domain: GAGVSQSPSNKVTEKGKDVELRCDPISGHTALYWYRQSLGQGLEFLIYFQGNSAPDKSGLPSDRFSAERTGGSVSTLTIQRTQQEDSAVYLCASSLVRLPDTQYFGPGTRLTVL.

V gene TRBV9 combines with J gene TRBJ1-1; D is uncertain. Germline V gene data show CDR1 as SGDLS and CDR2 as YYNGEE. Trimming removed 3 bases at V and 3 bases at J, with 18 bases between. The CDR3 is made up of 16 amino acids. The CDR3 loop is CASSARESGVDTEAFF. In DNA form, the CDR3 reads TGTGCCAGCAGCGCCCGGGAGAGTGGGGTGGACACTGAAGCTTTCTTT.

The chain links TRBV7-6 to TRBJ2-6, with D possibly TRBD2 on 6 matching bases. The length of the CDR3 is 19 residues. Per the germline V gene, CDR1 is SGHVS and CDR2 is FNYEAQ. V was clipped by 1 base and J by 0 bases, with 16 bases between them. The chain's CDR3 is CASSLGTGSGLSGANVLTF. The CDR3 DNA reads as TGTGCCAGCAGCTTAGGTACAGGTAGCGGACTCTCTGGGGCCAACGTCCTGACTTTC.